This entry features one TCR beta chain sequence. This record belongs to a study of patients and donors after allogeneic stem cell transplantation. TCRdb passed the RT-PCR reads through MiXCR, listing each CDR3 protein once. The sample holds around 170,000 distinct CDR3 sequences, about a quarter seen once. The sequence came from a human donor who was either an allogeneic HSCT recipient or a stem cell or donor lymphocyte infusion donor (not recorded which). It is not recorded whose cells these are; they may come from a transplant donor. Sequencing was carried out using blood, either unsorted or a sorted T cell fraction (not recorded which).

This CDR3 reads CSVQTGGGNTEAFF. The CDR3 nucleotides are TGCAGCGTCCAGACAGGGGGGGGTAACACTGAAGCTTTCTTT. The rearrangement uses TRBV29-1 and TRBJ1-1; TRBD1 matches 9 bases. The V gene's germline CDR1 is SQVTM and CDR2 ANQGSEA. This CDR3 spans 14 amino acids. The junction had 7 bases not matched to a gene; V was cut back by 6 bases and J by 2 bases. Full variable domain (outside the CDR3, taken from reference TRBV29-1 and TRBJ1-1): SAVISQKPSRDICQRGTSLTIQCQVDSQVTMMFWYRQQPGQSLTLIATANQGSEATYESGFVIDKFPISRPNLTFSTLTVSNMSPEDSSIYLCSVQTGGGNTEAFFGQGTRLTVV.